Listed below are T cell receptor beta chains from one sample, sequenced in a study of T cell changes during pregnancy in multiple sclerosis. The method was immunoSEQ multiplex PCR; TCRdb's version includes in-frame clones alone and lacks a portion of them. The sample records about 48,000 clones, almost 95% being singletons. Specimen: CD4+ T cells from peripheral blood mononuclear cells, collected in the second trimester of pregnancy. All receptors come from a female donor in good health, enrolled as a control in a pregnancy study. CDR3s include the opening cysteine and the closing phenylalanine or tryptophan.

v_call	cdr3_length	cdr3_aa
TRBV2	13	CASEAGRPYEQYF
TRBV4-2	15	CASSQTRQVNQPQHF
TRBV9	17	CASSAPWTSGQKNIQYF
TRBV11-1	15	CASSRLGTGYYEQYF
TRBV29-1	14	CSVEGTGSTDTQYF
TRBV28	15	CASSRLAEAIYEQYF
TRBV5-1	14	CASSSGQGAGEQYF
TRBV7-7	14	CASSQGQGVAEAFF
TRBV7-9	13	CASSLQYAYEQYF
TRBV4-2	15	CASSQDWGQSDTIYF
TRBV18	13	CATGTPTNNEQFF
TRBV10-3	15	CAISKGQVSGNTIYF
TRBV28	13	CASSLDSHNEQFF
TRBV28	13	CASRSGSSYEQYF
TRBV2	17	CAVRGGQGVTGANVLTF
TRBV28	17	CASSFPIRLGSSYEQYF
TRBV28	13	CASRGDFSYEQYF
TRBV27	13	CASRDRGYGEQYF
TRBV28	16	CASSLLGLAGVNEQFF
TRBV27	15	CASSLRLAGFVEQYF
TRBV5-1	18	CASSALTSGRASTDTQYF
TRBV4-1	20	CASSQDSPRGLPSTNEKLFF
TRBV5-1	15	CASSLGGTGGTEAFF
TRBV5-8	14	CASSFPGQDWAQHF
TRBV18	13	CASSTGMNTEAFF
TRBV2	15	CASSEQDISNQPQHF
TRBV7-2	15	CASSLAASSYNEQFF
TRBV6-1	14	CASRQGISTDTQYF
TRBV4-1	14	CASSQVTAQGTQYF
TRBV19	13	CATLDRENQPQHF
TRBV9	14	CASSLLRDSDEQYF
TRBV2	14	CASSEEQGDSPLHF
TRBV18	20	CASSAFPGRPGLADQETQYF
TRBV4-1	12	CASSRGDSEQYF